The rows below give T cell receptor beta chains drawn from one sample of a study of blood T cell repertoires in COVID-19. The repertoire was sequenced with immunoSEQ multiplex PCR; TCRdb's copy has only in-frame clones and lacks some. The sample holds roughly 52,000 clones; 87% are singletons and the top ten take roughly 3.6%. Material for sequencing was peripheral blood. Receptors originate from a man between 40 and 49 years old with COVID-19, enrolled during active disease. Both conserved end residues are part of each CDR3. Each record gives: V gene, CDR3 length, clone size, J gene, D gene, CDR3 protein, CDR3 DNA. The D gene is left open where the match is weak. Clone size is shown for a subset of rows, as once, few, many or a class of expanded clone.

V gene: TRBV10-2
CDR3 length: 12
clone size: NA
J gene: TRBJ1-2
D gene: NA
CDR3 protein: CASTYHITGYTF
CDR3 DNA: TGCGCCAGTACGTACCACATAACCGGCTACACCTTC

V gene: TRBV7-9
CDR3 length: 14
clone size: NA
J gene: TRBJ1-1
D gene: NA
CDR3 protein: CASSLSGGNTEAFF
CDR3 DNA: TGTGCCAGCAGCTTAAGCGGGGGCAACACTGAAGCTTTCTTT

V gene: TRBV7-8
CDR3 length: 13
clone size: NA
J gene: TRBJ2-5
D gene: NA
CDR3 protein: CASSLLQGETQYF
CDR3 DNA: TGTGCCAGCAGCTTATTACAGGGAGAGACCCAGTACTTC

V gene: TRBV27
CDR3 length: 13
clone size: NA
J gene: TRBJ2-7
D gene: NA
CDR3 protein: CASSLPTSYEQYF
CDR3 DNA: TGTGCCAGCAGTTTACCTACCTCCTACGAGCAGTACTTC

V gene: TRBV28
CDR3 length: 13
clone size: NA
J gene: TRBJ2-7
D gene: NA
CDR3 protein: CASRGGAVREQYF
CDR3 DNA: TGTGCCAGCAGGGGCGGGGCAGTACGCGAGCAGTACTTC

V gene: TRBV5-1
CDR3 length: 16
clone size: NA
J gene: TRBJ2-5
D gene: NA
CDR3 protein: CASWRGAVSQGETQYF
CDR3 DNA: TGCGCCAGCTGGCGCGGTGCAGTATCTCAGGGAGAGACCCAGTACTTC

V gene: TRBV6-2/TRBV6-3
CDR3 length: 16
clone size: NA
J gene: TRBJ1-4
D gene: NA
CDR3 protein: CASSYGRTWTNEKLFF
CDR3 DNA: TGTGCCAGCAGTTACGGGCGGACTTGGACTAATGAAAAACTGTTTTTT

V gene: TRBV5-1
CDR3 length: 19
clone size: few
J gene: TRBJ1-4
D gene: TRBD1
CDR3 protein: CASSLERQGVLVTNEKLFF
CDR3 DNA: TGCGCCAGCAGCTTGGAGAGACAGGGAGTTTTGGTTACTAATGAAAAACTGTTTTTT

V gene: TRBV5-6
CDR3 length: 16
clone size: NA
J gene: TRBJ2-1
D gene: TRBD1
CDR3 protein: CASSLPGTGVYNEQFF
CDR3 DNA: TGTGCCAGCAGCTTACCCGGGACAGGGGTATACAATGAGCAGTTCTTC

V gene: TRBV14
CDR3 length: 13
clone size: once
J gene: TRBJ2-7
D gene: TRBD1
CDR3 protein: CASSAMTGHEQYF
CDR3 DNA: TGTGCCAGCAGCGCGATGACAGGGCACGAGCAGTACTTC

V gene: TRBV7-9
CDR3 length: 15
clone size: NA
J gene: TRBJ1-5
D gene: TRBD1
CDR3 protein: CASSLDREVNQPQHF
CDR3 DNA: TGTGCCAGCAGCCTTGACAGGGAAGTCAATCAGCCCCAGCATTTT

V gene: TRBV9
CDR3 length: 14
clone size: once
J gene: TRBJ2-3
D gene: TRBD2
CDR3 protein: CASSVGLAGSTQYF
CDR3 DNA: TGTGCCAGCAGCGTAGGGCTAGCGGGGAGTACGCAGTATTTT

V gene: TRBV11-2
CDR3 length: 16
clone size: NA
J gene: TRBJ2-7
D gene: TRBD2
CDR3 protein: CASSPLAGGVSYEQYF
CDR3 DNA: TGTGCCAGCAGCCCACTAGCGGGAGGGGTCTCCTACGAGCAGTACTTC

V gene: TRBV5-1
CDR3 length: 14
clone size: NA
J gene: TRBJ2-3
D gene: TRBD2
CDR3 protein: CASSLAGDTDTQYF
CDR3 DNA: TGCGCCAGCAGCTTAGCGGGGGACACAGATACGCAGTATTTT

V gene: TRBV7-3
CDR3 length: 15
clone size: NA
J gene: TRBJ1-2
D gene: TRBD1
CDR3 protein: CASSLSGTDNYGYTF
CDR3 DNA: TGTGCCAGCAGCTTATCCGGGACAGACAACTATGGCTACACCTTC

V gene: TRBV3-1/TRBV3-2
CDR3 length: 14
clone size: NA
J gene: TRBJ1-1
D gene: TRBD1
CDR3 protein: CASSPATGSTEAFF
CDR3 DNA: TGTGCCAGCAGCCCTGCGACAGGGAGTACTGAAGCTTTCTTT

V gene: TRBV18
CDR3 length: 16
clone size: NA
J gene: TRBJ2-7
D gene: TRBD2
CDR3 protein: CASSPTSGSSNYEQYF
CDR3 DNA: TGTGCCAGCTCACCAACTAGCGGGAGCTCCAACTACGAGCAGTACTTC

V gene: TRBV14
CDR3 length: 17
clone size: NA
J gene: TRBJ1-1
D gene: TRBD1
CDR3 protein: CASSQNRGTFGNTEAFF
CDR3 DNA: TGTGCCAGCAGCCAAAACAGGGGGACATTTGGAAACACTGAAGCTTTCTTT

V gene: TRBV5-1
CDR3 length: 14
clone size: NA
J gene: TRBJ2-7
D gene: NA
CDR3 protein: CASSLGQPTYEQYF
CDR3 DNA: TGCGCCAGCAGCTTGGGACAACCGACCTACGAGCAGTACTTC

V gene: TRBV2
CDR3 length: 14
clone size: once
J gene: TRBJ2-7
D gene: TRBD2
CDR3 protein: CASSGERGVYEQYF
CDR3 DNA: TGTGCCAGCAGTGGAGAGCGGGGGGTTTACGAGCAGTACTTC

V gene: TRBV20-1
CDR3 length: 11
clone size: NA
J gene: TRBJ1-2
D gene: TRBD1
CDR3 protein: CSANGQGGYTF
CDR3 DNA: TGCAGTGCAAATGGACAGGGCGGCTACACCTTC

V gene: TRBV4-1
CDR3 length: 18
clone size: NA
J gene: TRBJ2-5
D gene: NA
CDR3 protein: CASSRQPQASTSPETQYF
CDR3 DNA: TGCGCCAGCAGCCGTCAACCGCAGGCTTCGACTAGTCCAGAGACCCAGTACTTC

V gene: TRBV10-2
CDR3 length: 13
clone size: NA
J gene: TRBJ2-7
D gene: NA
CDR3 protein: CASTPSTGYEQYF
CDR3 DNA: TGCGCCAGCACCCCTTCGACTGGCTACGAGCAGTACTTC

V gene: TRBV14
CDR3 length: 14
clone size: NA
J gene: TRBJ2-7
D gene: TRBD1
CDR3 protein: CASSQVTGSYEQYF
CDR3 DNA: TGTGCCAGCAGTCAAGTGACAGGGTCCTACGAGCAGTACTTC

V gene: TRBV2
CDR3 length: 14
clone size: NA
J gene: TRBJ1-2
D gene: NA
CDR3 protein: CASSQLGQAGGYTF
CDR3 DNA: TGTGCCAGCAGTCAGCTGGGCCAGGCGGGGGGCTACACCTTC

V gene: TRBV19
CDR3 length: 14
clone size: NA
J gene: TRBJ1-5
D gene: NA
CDR3 protein: CASSFIASNQPQHF
CDR3 DNA: TGTGCCAGTAGCTTCATAGCTAGCAATCAGCCCCAGCATTTT

V gene: TRBV5-4
CDR3 length: 13
clone size: NA
J gene: TRBJ2-2
D gene: NA
CDR3 protein: CASSTSNTGELFF
CDR3 DNA: TGTGCCAGCAGCACTTCGAACACCGGGGAGCTGTTTTTT

V gene: TRBV20-1
CDR3 length: 11
clone size: NA
J gene: TRBJ2-3
D gene: NA
CDR3 protein: CSAMTRDTQYF
CDR3 DNA: TGCAGTGCTATGACTCGGGATACGCAGTATTTT

V gene: TRBV19
CDR3 length: 17
clone size: NA
J gene: TRBJ2-1
D gene: TRBD2
CDR3 protein: CASSIGASGFSYNEQFF
CDR3 DNA: TGTGCCAGTAGTATAGGGGCTAGCGGGTTCTCCTACAATGAGCAGTTCTTC

V gene: TRBV28
CDR3 length: 12
clone size: NA
J gene: TRBJ1-1
D gene: NA
CDR3 protein: CASSFGITEAFF
CDR3 DNA: TGTGCCAGCAGTTTCGGGATCACTGAAGCTTTCTTT

V gene: TRBV13
CDR3 length: 14
clone size: NA
J gene: TRBJ2-1
D gene: TRBD1
CDR3 protein: CASSFPDRDIEQFF
CDR3 DNA: TGTGCCAGCAGCTTCCCGGACAGGGATATTGAGCAGTTCTTC

V gene: TRBV10-2
CDR3 length: 12
clone size: NA
J gene: TRBJ1-1
D gene: NA
CDR3 protein: CASTENGAEAFF
CDR3 DNA: TGCGCCAGCACCGAGAACGGGGCTGAAGCTTTCTTT

V gene: TRBV2
CDR3 length: 13
clone size: NA
J gene: TRBJ1-1
D gene: TRBD1
CDR3 protein: CASSRDRGTEAFF
CDR3 DNA: TGTGCCAGCAGTCGGGACAGGGGCACTGAAGCTTTCTTT

V gene: TRBV19
CDR3 length: 15
clone size: NA
J gene: TRBJ1-5
D gene: NA
CDR3 protein: CASSISNIGNQPQHF
CDR3 DNA: TGTGCCAGTAGTATTTCCAACATTGGCAATCAGCCCCAGCATTTT

V gene: TRBV7-9
CDR3 length: 15
clone size: NA
J gene: TRBJ1-4
D gene: TRBD1
CDR3 protein: CASSSPGGAGEKLFF
CDR3 DNA: TGTGCCAGCAGCTCGCCAGGGGGCGCGGGTGAAAAACTGTTTTTT

V gene: TRBV28
CDR3 length: 14
clone size: few
J gene: TRBJ1-1
D gene: NA
CDR3 protein: CASRVAGATNEAFF
CDR3 DNA: TGTGCCAGCAGGGTGGCAGGGGCGACCAATGAAGCTTTCTTT

V gene: TRBV13
CDR3 length: 14
clone size: NA
J gene: TRBJ1-1
D gene: NA
CDR3 protein: CASSLERSVGGAFF
CDR3 DNA: TGTGCCAGCAGCTTAGAGAGGTCGGTCGGGGGAGCTTTCTTT

V gene: TRBV6-5
CDR3 length: 14
clone size: NA
J gene: TRBJ1-6
D gene: NA
CDR3 protein: CASRESSYNSPLHF
CDR3 DNA: TGTGCCAGCAGAGAGAGCTCCTATAATTCACCCCTCCACTTT

V gene: TRBV24-1
CDR3 length: 16
clone size: NA
J gene: TRBJ2-3
D gene: TRBD1
CDR3 protein: CATSDDRGYGTDTQYF
CDR3 DNA: TGTGCCACCAGTGATGACAGGGGCTACGGCACAGATACGCAGTATTTT

V gene: TRBV19
CDR3 length: 14
clone size: NA
J gene: TRBJ1-1
D gene: NA
CDR3 protein: CASSYGGMNTEAFF
CDR3 DNA: TGTGCCAGCTCTTACGGGGGAATGAACACTGAAGCTTTCTTT

V gene: TRBV6-5
CDR3 length: 15
clone size: NA
J gene: TRBJ1-1
D gene: NA
CDR3 protein: CASSYSRGGATEAFF
CDR3 DNA: TGTGCCAGCAGTTACTCGAGGGGAGGGGCCACTGAAGCTTTCTTT

V gene: TRBV9
CDR3 length: 15
clone size: NA
J gene: TRBJ2-7
D gene: NA
CDR3 protein: CASSVGGSPSYEQYF
CDR3 DNA: TGTGCCAGCAGCGTTGGGGGCAGTCCCTCCTACGAGCAGTACTTC

V gene: TRBV7-7
CDR3 length: 16
clone size: NA
J gene: TRBJ2-5
D gene: NA
CDR3 protein: CASSQGSSGAVETQYF
CDR3 DNA: TGTGCCAGCAGCCAGGGATCCTCAGGGGCCGTGGAGACCCAGTACTTC

V gene: TRBV7-2
CDR3 length: 15
clone size: NA
J gene: TRBJ1-5
D gene: NA
CDR3 protein: CASSFSGAGNQPQHF
CDR3 DNA: TGTGCCAGCAGCTTCTCAGGGGCCGGCAATCAGCCCCAGCATTTT

V gene: TRBV6-1
CDR3 length: 16
clone size: NA
J gene: TRBJ1-5
D gene: TRBD1
CDR3 protein: CASSEDRGHSNQPQHF
CDR3 DNA: TGTGCCAGCAGTGAAGACAGGGGCCATAGCAATCAGCCCCAGCATTTT

V gene: TRBV3-1/TRBV3-2
CDR3 length: 13
clone size: NA
J gene: TRBJ1-5
D gene: NA
CDR3 protein: CASSQGAGPPQHF
CDR3 DNA: TGTGCCAGCAGCCAAGGGGCGGGTCCGCCCCAGCATTTT

V gene: TRBV2
CDR3 length: 13
clone size: NA
J gene: TRBJ1-5
D gene: NA
CDR3 protein: CASTIDGNQPQHF
CDR3 DNA: TGTGCCAGCACGATAGATGGCAATCAGCCCCAGCATTTT

V gene: TRBV18
CDR3 length: 16
clone size: NA
J gene: TRBJ1-6
D gene: TRBD1
CDR3 protein: CASSPLGRGLGSPLHF
CDR3 DNA: TGTGCCAGCTCACCACTCGGCAGGGGGTTGGGTTCACCCCTCCACTTT

V gene: TRBV12-3/TRBV12-4
CDR3 length: 13
clone size: NA
J gene: TRBJ2-5
D gene: TRBD2
CDR3 protein: CASKSGSRKTQYF
CDR3 DNA: TGTGCCAGCAAAAGCGGGAGCAGGAAGACCCAGTACTTC

V gene: TRBV24-1
CDR3 length: 15
clone size: NA
J gene: TRBJ2-5
D gene: TRBD2
CDR3 protein: CATSGLAGGKETQYF
CDR3 DNA: TGTGCCACCAGTGGATTAGCGGGGGGCAAAGAGACCCAGTACTTC

V gene: TRBV14
CDR3 length: 17
clone size: NA
J gene: TRBJ2-7
D gene: NA
CDR3 protein: CASSPIVKTGQNYEQYF
CDR3 DNA: TGTGCCAGCAGCCCAATTGTCAAGACGGGACAAAACTACGAGCAGTACTTC

V gene: TRBV15
CDR3 length: 16
clone size: NA
J gene: TRBJ2-1
D gene: NA
CDR3 protein: CATSRDRASLYNEQFF
CDR3 DNA: TGTGCCACCAGCAGAGATCGGGCTAGCCTTTACAATGAGCAGTTCTTC

V gene: TRBV11-1
CDR3 length: 15
clone size: NA
J gene: TRBJ2-2
D gene: NA
CDR3 protein: CASSLSGGHTGELFF
CDR3 DNA: TGTGCCAGCAGCTTAAGTGGAGGACACACCGGGGAGCTGTTTTTT

V gene: TRBV7-2
CDR3 length: 14
clone size: NA
J gene: TRBJ1-1
D gene: NA
CDR3 protein: CASSLGLVDTEAFF
CDR3 DNA: TGTGCCAGCAGCTTAGGACTGGTCGACACTGAAGCTTTCTTT

V gene: TRBV2
CDR3 length: 14
clone size: NA
J gene: TRBJ2-2
D gene: NA
CDR3 protein: CASSGRDLVGELFF
CDR3 DNA: TGTGCCAGCAGTGGGAGGGATTTAGTCGGGGAGCTGTTTTTT

V gene: TRBV7-9
CDR3 length: 14
clone size: NA
J gene: TRBJ2-5
D gene: TRBD1
CDR3 protein: CASSPDRPKETQYF
CDR3 DNA: TGTGCCAGCAGCCCGGACAGGCCTAAAGAGACCCAGTACTTC

V gene: TRBV9
CDR3 length: 15
clone size: NA
J gene: TRBJ1-1
D gene: NA
CDR3 protein: CASSTSGHSSTEAFF
CDR3 DNA: TGTGCCAGCAGCACCTCGGGACATTCGAGCACTGAAGCTTTCTTT

V gene: TRBV7-2
CDR3 length: 13
clone size: few
J gene: TRBJ2-2
D gene: NA
CDR3 protein: CASSSIITGELFF
CDR3 DNA: TGTGCCAGCAGCTCTATTATCACCGGGGAGCTGTTTTTT

V gene: TRBV6-5
CDR3 length: 13
clone size: NA
J gene: TRBJ2-1
D gene: NA
CDR3 protein: CASRNAPGNEQFF
CDR3 DNA: TGTGCCAGCAGGAATGCCCCGGGCAATGAGCAGTTCTTC

V gene: TRBV19
CDR3 length: 14
clone size: NA
J gene: TRBJ1-5
D gene: NA
CDR3 protein: CASWGGWGNQPQHF
CDR3 DNA: TGTGCCAGTTGGGGAGGGTGGGGCAATCAGCCCCAGCATTTT